What follows are 12 T cell receptor beta chains derived from one specimen sequenced in a study of neurological immune-mediated disorders. MiXCR was run by TCRdb on the 5' RACE reads, yielding one entry per CDR3 protein. The sample has under 25,000 distinct CDR3 sequences, about 2.6% seen once; the top ten hold 5.5%. The sequenced material came from PBMCs. These receptors originate from a woman aged 18 to 35 with multiple sclerosis.

This clonotype was recorded at least ten times. This chain connects TRBV12-3 or TRBV12-4 to TRBJ1-5; no clear D gene. Deletions cut 6 bases from V and 4 bases from J, with 16 bases between. This CDR3 region has 15 residues. Here the CDR3 DNA reads TGTGCCAGCAGCACCGATGACGGGCGTAATCAGCCCCAGCATTTT. Its translation is CASSTDDGRNQPQHF.

This clonotype was counted at least ten times. This chain joins TRBV20-1 and TRBJ2-7, with D unresolved. The CDR3 is 15 residues long. The V end lost 1 base, the J end lost 2 bases, and 15 bases lay between the germline ends. From germline, CDR1 is DFQATT and CDR2 SNEGSKA (reference sequence). For the CDR3, the DNA is TGCAGTGCTAGAGCGATGGGATCGGGTACCTACGAGCAGTACTTC. Amino acids: CSARAMGSGTYEQYF.

The sample holds many counts of this clonotype. The V and J genes are TRBV4-1 and TRBJ2-1; 11 bases fit TRBD2. V lost 9 bases and J lost 5; bases outside the gene matches: 9. The germline V gene has CDR1 MGHRA and CDR2 YSYEKL. There are 15 residues in the CDR3. CDR3 sequence (DNA): TGCGCCAGTAACATAGCGGGGGGGCTTGACAATGAGCAGTTCTTC. As protein: CASNIAGGLDNEQFF.

This clonotype is judged medium-sized. The DNA of the CDR3 is TGTGCCATCAGTGAGCAACGTGGCTATGGCTACACCTTC. Translated, it gives CAISEQRGYGYTF. The genes are TRBV10-3 and TRBJ1-2, with D hard to call. The CDR3 runs to 13 residues. Germline V gene sequence: CDR1 ENHRY, CDR2 SYGVKD. V was pared by 2 bases and J by 4 bases, with 8 bases between.

Ten or more counts support this clonotype. This rearrangement joins TRBV7-9 to TRBJ1-2; a weak D match, TRBD1 (5 bases). V lost 5 bases to trimming and J lost 6 bases, with 13 bases between them. Per germline, CDR1 SEHNR and CDR2 FQNEAQ (reference sequence). The CDR3 consists of 13 residues. The CDR3: CASSHGTFDGYTF. CDR3 coding DNA: TGTGCCAGCAGCCATGGGACTTTTGATGGCTACACCTTC.

This clonotype showed up many times. The junction and the germline gene differ at one end; a read error may be behind it. The gene calls are TRBV7-7 and TRBJ2-2; weak D call: TRBD1 (6 bases). The V gene's germline CDR1 is SSHAT and CDR2 FNYEAQ (reference sequence). The CDR3 loop spans 17 amino acids. Here the CDR3 reads CASSLSPRGGNTGELFF. The CDR3 DNA reads TGTGCTAGCAGCTTAAGTCCCAGGGGCGGGAACACCGGGGAGCTGTTTTTT.

This clonotype was detected ten times or more. This chain uses TRBV20-1 with TRBJ1-2, with 8 positions matching TRBD1. The J segment lost 6 bases and the V segment lost 0 bases, leaving 9 bases of the junction unmatched. The CDR3 runs to 15 residues. The germline V gene has CDR1 DFQATT and CDR2 SNEGSKA (reference sequence). As DNA, the CDR3 is TGCAGTGCTAGAGACGCAGGGGGCAAACGGGATGGCTACACCTTC. Translation: CSARDAGGKRDGYTF.

This clonotype was found many times. The chain couples TRBV2 to TRBJ1-1; D is unresolved. V was pared by 7 bases and J by 1 base, with 13 bases between. The CDR3 length is 14 residues. CDR1 is SNHLY, CDR2 FYNNEI, per germline. The CDR3 spells CASIEDYRNTEAFF. The CDR3 coding sequence is TGTGCCAGCATCGAAGATTATAGGAACACTGAAGCTTTCTTT.

This clonotype showed up just a few times. The chain recombines TRBV2 with TRBJ2-1; D is uncertain. Germline lookup yields CDR1 SNHLY and CDR2 FYNNEI. V was clipped by 6 bases and J by 1 base, with 13 bases between them. The CDR3 has 15 amino acids. The CDR3: CASRRWASSYNEQFF. CDR3 sequence (DNA): TGTGCCAGCAGACGCTGGGCTAGTTCCTACAATGAGCAGTTCTTC.

Judged by abundance, this clonotype is medium-sized. V gene TRBV7-2 combines with J gene TRBJ2-1; no reliable D call. The germline V gene has CDR1 SGHTA and CDR2 FQGNSA. The CDR3 runs to 15 residues. Trimming removed 4 bases from V and 2 bases from J, with 12 bases in between. The CDR3 nucleotides read TGTGCCAGCAGCTCCCTTCCTGGGACCTACAATGAGCAGTTCTTC. Translation: CASSSLPGTYNEQFF.

This clonotype was picked up many times. This chain connects TRBV10-3 to TRBJ1-1; 7 bases align to TRBD1. The length of the CDR3 is 15 residues. The ends lost 3 bases at V and 5 bases at J; junction bases unmatched: 9. The germline gives CDR1 ENHRY, CDR2 SYGVKD. This CDR3 reads CAISDPYRGGTEAFF. The CDR3 region has the DNA TGTGCCATCAGTGACCCGTACAGGGGCGGAACTGAAGCTTTCTTT.

This clonotype was observed many times. The CDR3 spells CSAREGTMAYEQYF. In nucleotides, the CDR3 is TGCAGTGCTAGAGAGGGGACGATGGCCTACGAGCAGTACTTC. The gene calls are TRBV20-1 and TRBJ2-7; either TRBD1 or TRBD2 may supply D (5 bases each). The CDR3 length is 14 residues. Between the trimmed V and J ends, which lost 0 bases and 2 bases, there was a span of 11 bases. The germline V gene has CDR1 DFQATT and CDR2 SNEGSKA (reference sequence).